This T cell receptor (beta chain) was identified in a study of sequential checkpoint blockade in melanoma. About the study: After both sequences, patients received maintenance nivolumab.

CDR3 length equals 13 residues. V dropped 3 bases and J dropped 8; count of bases not matched to a gene: 3. Germline values: CDR1 WSHSY, CDR2 SAAADI. The repertoire was sequenced with immunoSEQ multiplex PCR; TCRdb's copy has only in-frame clones and lacks some. The table shows about 19,000 clones, with over 70% occurring only once. Regarding treatment: randomized to nivolumab then ipilimumab (arm A) or the reverse (arm B). This chain uses TRBV10-2 with TRBJ2-1, with 8 bases that match TRBD1. Sequenced here: CD8+ T cells sorted from blood (inferred from file names), sampled from a patient given nivolumab and ipilimumab in sequence. The TCR sequence derives from a human donor with melanoma. The CDR3 is CASSDRGRDEQFF. In DNA form, the CDR3 reads TGCGCCAGCAGTGACAGGGGGCGCGATGAGCAGTTCTTC.